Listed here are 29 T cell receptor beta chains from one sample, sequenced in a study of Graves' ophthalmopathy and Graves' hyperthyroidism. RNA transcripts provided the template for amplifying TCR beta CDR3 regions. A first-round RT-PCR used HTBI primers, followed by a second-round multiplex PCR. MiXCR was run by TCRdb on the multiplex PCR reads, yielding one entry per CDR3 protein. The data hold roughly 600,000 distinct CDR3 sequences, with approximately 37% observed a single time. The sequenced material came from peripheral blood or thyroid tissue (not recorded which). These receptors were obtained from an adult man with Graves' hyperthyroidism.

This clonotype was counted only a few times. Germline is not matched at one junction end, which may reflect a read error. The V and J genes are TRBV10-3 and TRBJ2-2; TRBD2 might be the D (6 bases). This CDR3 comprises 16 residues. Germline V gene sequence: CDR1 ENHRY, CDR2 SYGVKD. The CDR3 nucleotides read TGTGCCAGCAGTTCGCTAGCGACGGGGCCCCCCCGGGAGCTGTTTTTT. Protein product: CASSSLATGPPRELFF.

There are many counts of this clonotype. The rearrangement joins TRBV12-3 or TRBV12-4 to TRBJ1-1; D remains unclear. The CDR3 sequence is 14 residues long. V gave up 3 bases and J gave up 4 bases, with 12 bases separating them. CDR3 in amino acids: CASSFAPASTEAFF. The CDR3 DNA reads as TGTGCCAGCAGTTTCGCCCCAGCGAGCACTGAAGCTTTCTTT.

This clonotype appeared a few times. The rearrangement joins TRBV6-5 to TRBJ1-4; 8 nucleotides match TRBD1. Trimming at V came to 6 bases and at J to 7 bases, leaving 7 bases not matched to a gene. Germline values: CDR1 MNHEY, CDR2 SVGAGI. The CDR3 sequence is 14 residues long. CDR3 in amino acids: CASRADRESEKLFF. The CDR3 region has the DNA TGTGCCAGCAGGGCGGACAGGGAGAGTGAAAAACTGTTTTTT.

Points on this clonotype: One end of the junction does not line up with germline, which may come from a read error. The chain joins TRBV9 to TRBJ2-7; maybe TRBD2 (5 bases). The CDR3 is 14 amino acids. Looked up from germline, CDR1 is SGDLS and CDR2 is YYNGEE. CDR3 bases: TGTGTCAGCAGCATAGGCGTCGGGGCCTACGAGCAGTACTTC. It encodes CVSSIGVGAYEQYF.

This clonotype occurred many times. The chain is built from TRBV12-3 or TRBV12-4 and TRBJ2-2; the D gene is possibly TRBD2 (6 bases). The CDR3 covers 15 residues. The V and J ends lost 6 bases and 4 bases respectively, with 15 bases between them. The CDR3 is CASSNKLAATGELFF. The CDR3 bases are TGTGCCAGCAGCAACAAACTAGCAGCCACCGGGGAGCTGTTTTTT.

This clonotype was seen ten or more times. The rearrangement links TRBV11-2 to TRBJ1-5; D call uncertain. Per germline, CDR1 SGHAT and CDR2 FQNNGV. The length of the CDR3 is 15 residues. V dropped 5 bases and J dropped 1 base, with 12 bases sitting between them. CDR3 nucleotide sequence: TGTGCCAGCAGCCCGAGCGGCAGCAGCAATCAGCCCCAGCATTTT. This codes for CASSPSGSSNQPQHF.

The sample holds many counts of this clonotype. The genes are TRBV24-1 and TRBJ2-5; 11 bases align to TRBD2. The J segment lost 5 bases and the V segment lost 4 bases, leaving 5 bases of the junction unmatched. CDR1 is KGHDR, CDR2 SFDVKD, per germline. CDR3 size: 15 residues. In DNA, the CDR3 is TGTGCCACCAGTGACCGACTAGCGGGGTTCGAGACCCAGTACTTC. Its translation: CATSDRLAGFETQYF.

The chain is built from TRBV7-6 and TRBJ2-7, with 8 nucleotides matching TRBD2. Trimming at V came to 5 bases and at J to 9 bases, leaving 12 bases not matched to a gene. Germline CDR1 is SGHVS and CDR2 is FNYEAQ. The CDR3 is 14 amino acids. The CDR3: CASSLGGRLHGQYF. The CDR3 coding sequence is TGTGCCAGCAGCCTAGGCGGGAGGCTCCACGGGCAGTACTTC.

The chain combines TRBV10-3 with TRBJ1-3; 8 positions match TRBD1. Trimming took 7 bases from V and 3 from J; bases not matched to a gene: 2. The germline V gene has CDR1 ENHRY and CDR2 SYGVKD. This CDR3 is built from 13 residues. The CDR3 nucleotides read TGTGCCATCAAGACAGGGGTTGGAAACACCATATATTTT. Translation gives CAIKTGVGNTIYF.

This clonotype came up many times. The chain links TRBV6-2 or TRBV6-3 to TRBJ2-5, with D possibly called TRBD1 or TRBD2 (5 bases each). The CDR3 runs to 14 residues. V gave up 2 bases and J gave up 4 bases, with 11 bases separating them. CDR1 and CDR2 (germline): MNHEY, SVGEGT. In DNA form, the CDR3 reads TGTGCCAGCAGTTACCCGTACGGGGCAGAGACCCAGTACTTC. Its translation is CASSYPYGAETQYF.

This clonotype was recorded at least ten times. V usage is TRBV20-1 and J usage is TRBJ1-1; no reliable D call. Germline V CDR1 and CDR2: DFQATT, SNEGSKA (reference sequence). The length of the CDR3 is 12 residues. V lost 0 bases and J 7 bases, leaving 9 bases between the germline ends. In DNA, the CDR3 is TGCAGTGCTAGAGATCCGGGTAATGAAGCTTTCTTT. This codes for CSARDPGNEAFF.

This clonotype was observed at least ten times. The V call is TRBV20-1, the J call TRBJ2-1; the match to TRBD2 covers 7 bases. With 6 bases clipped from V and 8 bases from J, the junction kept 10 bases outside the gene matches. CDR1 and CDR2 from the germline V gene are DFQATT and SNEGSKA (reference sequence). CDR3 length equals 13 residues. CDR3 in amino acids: CSAVAGLGDEQFF. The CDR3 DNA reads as TGCAGTGCCGTAGCGGGCCTCGGCGATGAGCAGTTCTTC.

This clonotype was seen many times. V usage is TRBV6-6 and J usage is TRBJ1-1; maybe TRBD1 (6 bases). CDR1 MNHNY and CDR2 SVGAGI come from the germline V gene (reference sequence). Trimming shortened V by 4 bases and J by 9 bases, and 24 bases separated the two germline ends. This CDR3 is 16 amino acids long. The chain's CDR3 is CASSSAPSGDGTKAFF. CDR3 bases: TGTGCCAGCAGTTCCGCCCCTTCAGGGGATGGGACGAAAGCTTTCTTT.

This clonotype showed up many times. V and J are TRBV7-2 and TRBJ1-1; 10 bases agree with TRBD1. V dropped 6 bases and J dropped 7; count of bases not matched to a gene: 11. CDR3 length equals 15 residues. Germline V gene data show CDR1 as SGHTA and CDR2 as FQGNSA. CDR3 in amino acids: CASRATDRGLVEAFF. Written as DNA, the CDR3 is TGTGCCAGCAGAGCTACTGACAGGGGGCTCGTTGAAGCTTTCTTT.

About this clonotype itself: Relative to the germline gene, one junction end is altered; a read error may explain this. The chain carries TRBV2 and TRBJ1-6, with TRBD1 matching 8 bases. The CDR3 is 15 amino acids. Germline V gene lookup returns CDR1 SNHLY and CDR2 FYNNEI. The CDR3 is CAGSPRTGPNSPLHF. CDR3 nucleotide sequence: TGTGCCGGCAGTCCACGGACAGGGCCGAATTCACCCCTCCACTTT. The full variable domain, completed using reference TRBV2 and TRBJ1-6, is EPEVTQTPSHQVTQMGQEVILRCVPISNHLYFYWYRQILGQKVEFLVSFYNNEISEKSEIFDDQFSVERPDGSNFTLKIRSTKLEDSAMYFCAGSPRTGPNSPLHFGNGTRLTVT.

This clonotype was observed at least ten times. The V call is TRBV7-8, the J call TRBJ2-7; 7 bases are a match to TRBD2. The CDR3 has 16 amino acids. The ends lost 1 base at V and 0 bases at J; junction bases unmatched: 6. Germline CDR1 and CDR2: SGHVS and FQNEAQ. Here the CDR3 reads CASSLVPSGVSYEQYF. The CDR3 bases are TGTGCCAGCAGCTTAGTGCCTAGCGGAGTCTCCTACGAGCAGTACTTC.

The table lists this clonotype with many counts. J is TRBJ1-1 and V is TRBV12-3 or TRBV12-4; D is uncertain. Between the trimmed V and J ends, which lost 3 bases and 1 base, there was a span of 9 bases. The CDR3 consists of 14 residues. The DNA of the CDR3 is TGTGCCAGCAGTTTTAGCGGGTGGAACACTGAAGCTTTCTTT. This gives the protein CASSFSGWNTEAFF.

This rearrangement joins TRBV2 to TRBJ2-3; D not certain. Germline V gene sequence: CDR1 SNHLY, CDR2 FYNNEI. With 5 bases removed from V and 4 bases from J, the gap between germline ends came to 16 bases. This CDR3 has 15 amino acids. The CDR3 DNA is TGTGCCAGCAGTCTCATTATCTCCGGCTCAGATACGCAGTATTTT. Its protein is CASSLIISGSDTQYF.

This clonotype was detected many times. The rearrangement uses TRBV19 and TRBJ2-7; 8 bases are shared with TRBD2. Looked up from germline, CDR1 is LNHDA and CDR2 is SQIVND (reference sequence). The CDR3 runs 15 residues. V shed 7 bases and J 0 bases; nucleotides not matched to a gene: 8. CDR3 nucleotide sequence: TGTGCCAGTAAAGCGGGAGCTATGAGCTCCTACGAGCAGTACTTC. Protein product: CASKAGAMSSYEQYF.

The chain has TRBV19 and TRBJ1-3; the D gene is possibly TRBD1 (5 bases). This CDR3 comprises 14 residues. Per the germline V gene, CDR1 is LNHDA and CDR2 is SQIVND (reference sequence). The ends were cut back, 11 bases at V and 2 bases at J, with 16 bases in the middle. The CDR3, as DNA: TGTGCCGCTAGGGCAGGGAGAACTGGAAACACCATATATTTT. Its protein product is CAARAGRTGNTIYF.

CDR3 residues: CSVEDWERRQETQYF. For the CDR3, the DNA is TGCAGCGTTGAAGATTGGGAGAGGCGGCAAGAGACCCAGTACTTC. The rearrangement uses TRBV29-1 and TRBJ2-5; weak D call: TRBD2 (5 bases). The CDR3 spans 15 residues. Germline-derived CDR1 and CDR2 are SQVTM and ANQGSEA. The V end was cut by 0 bases, the J end by 2 bases, with 13 bases between.

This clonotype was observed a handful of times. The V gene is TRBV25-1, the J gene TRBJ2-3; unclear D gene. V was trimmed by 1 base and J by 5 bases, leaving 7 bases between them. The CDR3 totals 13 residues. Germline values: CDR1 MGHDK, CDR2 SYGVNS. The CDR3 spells CASSEFLGDTQYF. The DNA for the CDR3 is TGTGCCAGCAGTGAATTTCTAGGAGATACGCAGTATTTT. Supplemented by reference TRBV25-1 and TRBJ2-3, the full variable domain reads EADIYQTPRYLVIGTGKKITLECSQTMGHDKMYWYQQDPGMELHLIHYSYGVNSTEKGDLSSESTVSRIRTEHFPLTLESARPSHTSQYLCASSEFLGDTQYFGPGTRLTVL.

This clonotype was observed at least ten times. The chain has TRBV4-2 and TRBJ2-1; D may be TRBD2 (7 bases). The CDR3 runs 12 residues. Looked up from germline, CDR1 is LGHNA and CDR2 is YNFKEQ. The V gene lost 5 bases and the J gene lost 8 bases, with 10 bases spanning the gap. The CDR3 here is CASSGGADEQFF. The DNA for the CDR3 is TGTGCCAGCAGCGGGGGGGCCGATGAGCAGTTCTTC.

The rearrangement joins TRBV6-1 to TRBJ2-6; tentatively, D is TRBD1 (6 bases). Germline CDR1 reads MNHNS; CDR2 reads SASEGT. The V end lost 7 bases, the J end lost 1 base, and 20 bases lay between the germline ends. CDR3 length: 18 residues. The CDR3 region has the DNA TGTGCCAGCAACCCACGGACAGAAAGTTTGTCTGGGGCCAACGTCCTGACTTTC. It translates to CASNPRTESLSGANVLTF.

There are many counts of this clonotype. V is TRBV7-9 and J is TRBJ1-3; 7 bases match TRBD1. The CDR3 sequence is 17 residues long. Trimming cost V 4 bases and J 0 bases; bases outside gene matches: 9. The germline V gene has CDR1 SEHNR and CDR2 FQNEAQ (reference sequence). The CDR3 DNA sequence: TGTGCCAGCAGCTCCAAATCGACAGGGATCTCTGGAAACACCATATATTTT. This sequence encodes CASSSKSTGISGNTIYF.

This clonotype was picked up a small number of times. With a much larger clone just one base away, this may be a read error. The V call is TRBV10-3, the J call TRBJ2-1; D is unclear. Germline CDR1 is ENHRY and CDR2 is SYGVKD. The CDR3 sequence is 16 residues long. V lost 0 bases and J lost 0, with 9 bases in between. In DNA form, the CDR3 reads TGTGCCATCAGTGAGTCGGTGGAAAGCTCCTACAATGAGCAGTTCTTC. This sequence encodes CAISESVESSYNEQFF.

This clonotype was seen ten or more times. This CDR3 reads CASSHQPPNPTSNEKLFF. CDR3 bases: TGTGCCAGCAGCCATCAACCCCCCAACCCCACCTCGAATGAAAAACTGTTTTTT. The chain has TRBV7-2 and TRBJ1-4; D gene ambiguous. Trimming cost V 5 bases and J 5 bases, with 24 bases left between them. Germline V gene sequence: CDR1 SGHTA, CDR2 FQGNSA. CDR3 size: 18 residues.

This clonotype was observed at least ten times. CDR3 protein: CSAEDRGANYGYTF. In DNA form, the CDR3 reads TGCAGTGCTGAGGACAGGGGAGCTAACTATGGCTACACCTTC. The chain is built from TRBV20-1 and TRBJ1-2, with TRBD1 identical over 9 bases. Unmatched junction bases numbered 4, after V lost 5 bases and J lost 0 bases. CDR3 length equals 14 residues. In germline, CDR1 is DFQATT, CDR2 SNEGSKA (reference sequence).

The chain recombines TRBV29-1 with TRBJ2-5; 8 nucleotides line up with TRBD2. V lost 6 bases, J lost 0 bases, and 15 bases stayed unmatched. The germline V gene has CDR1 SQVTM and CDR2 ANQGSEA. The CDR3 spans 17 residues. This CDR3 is CSVDSSGRRRYQETQYF. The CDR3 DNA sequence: TGCAGCGTAGATTCTAGCGGGCGCAGGAGGTACCAAGAGACCCAGTACTTC.